Described below is a single T cell receptor beta chain sequence and its context. The antigen is unknown. The CDR3 has 15 residues. V lost 4 bases to trimming and J lost 2 bases; unmatched junction nucleotides: 8. Germline CDR1 is LNHDA and CDR2 is SQIVND (reference sequence). This sample was included in a study of shared clonotypes between healthy human individuals. Study-level points and caveats: The study's rarefaction showed incomplete sorted-subset sequencing despite large depth.

Assay: immunoSEQ multiplex PCR; the TCRdb copy retains only in-frame clones and omits some. The sample shows 2 million to 2.5 million clones, 85% to 95% of them seen only once. A split of CD4+ cells into CD45RA+ naive and CD45RA-negative memory subsets was performed. This chain joins TRBV19 and TRBJ2-7; 7 nucleotides agree with TRBD1. The specimen sequenced was naive CD4+ T cells from PBMCs. Subset in this sample: CD45RA+ positively selected. The clonotype was recovered from a man between 18 and 35 years old in good health. Some clones in this sample may be carry-over from other donors' samples. In DNA form, the CDR3 reads TGTGCCAGTAGTACTCAGGCGAGGGGGCCCTACGAGCAGTACTTC. Translating it yields CASSTQARGPYEQYF.